The 6 T cell receptor beta chains presented below share a single source sample, sequenced in a study of T-cell reconstitution after alpha-beta-depleted transplantation in children. It was with unique molecular identifiers that the TCRbeta library was prepared. TCRdb reanalysed the PCR reads using MiXCR and keeps one entry per CDR3 protein. The sample consists of approximately 430,000 distinct CDR3 sequences, roughly 17% of them appearing once. The sample was PBMCs, mostly from graft donor cells, taken 360 days after TCRalphabeta/CD19-depleted stem cell transplant. The receptors shown here come from a boy under three years old who had a stem cell transplant for Wiskott-Aldrich syndrome, so the T cells may come from the graft donor.

V is TRBV20-1 and J is TRBJ2-1, with D perhaps matching TRBD2 (6 bases). The CDR3 is made up of 13 amino acids. Germline assignment: CDR1 DFQATT and CDR2 SNEGSKA (reference sequence). V shed 2 bases and J shed 10 bases, with 15 bases lying between them. CDR3 nucleotides: TGCAGTGCTAGAAAACTAGCCAGCGGCGAGCAGTTCTTC. Protein sequence: CSARKLASGEQFF.

This clonotype was counted ten times or more. J is TRBJ2-7 and V is TRBV11-2, with 10 bases that match TRBD1. Germline V lookup: CDR1 SGHAT, CDR2 FQNNGV. The J segment lost 1 base and the V segment lost 3 bases, leaving 3 bases of the junction unmatched. This CDR3 spans 15 amino acids. The CDR3 sequence: CASSFRDRGSYEQYF. In DNA form, the CDR3 reads TGTGCCAGCAGCTTTAGGGACAGGGGATCCTACGAGCAGTACTTC.

This clonotype was observed a few times. The chain has TRBV7-9 and TRBJ2-7; 7 bases line up with TRBD1. The germline gives CDR1 SEHNR, CDR2 FQNEAQ (reference sequence). V shed 4 bases and J 4 bases; nucleotides not matched to a gene: 16. The CDR3 sequence is 17 residues long. CDR3: CASSSTRTGLPSYEQYF. In DNA form, the CDR3 reads TGTGCCAGCAGCTCGACCCGGACAGGTCTGCCTTCATACGAGCAGTACTTC.

This clonotype was detected only a few times. This sequence joins TRBV20-1 and TRBJ1-1; TRBD1 agrees at 7 bases. Trimming at V came to 3 bases and at J to 3 bases, leaving 1 base not matched to a gene. Per the germline V gene, CDR1 is DFQATT and CDR2 is SNEGSKA (reference sequence). The CDR3 totals 12 residues. The CDR3 spells CSASDRDTEAFF. CDR3 sequence (DNA): TGCAGTGCTAGTGACAGGGACACTGAAGCTTTCTTT.

With regard to this clonotype: A read error may explain this, as a much larger clone is one base away. CDR3: CSAPSTLYNEQFF. The CDR3 coding sequence is TGCAGTGCCCCCTCAACCTTATACAATGAGCAGTTCTTC. The J gene is TRBJ2-1, the V gene TRBV20-1; D gene unclear. This CDR3 is 13 amino acids long. V shed 6 bases and J shed 4 bases, with 13 bases lying between them. In germline, CDR1 is DFQATT, CDR2 SNEGSKA (reference sequence).

A few counts support this clonotype. CDR3 sequence: CASSLRGQTEQFF. The CDR3 bases are TGCGCCAGCAGCTTGAGGGGGCAGACTGAGCAGTTCTTC. This chain uses TRBV5-1 with TRBJ2-1, with 7 bases that match TRBD1. CDR1 is SGHRS and CDR2 is YFSETQ in the germline V gene. The V segment lost 1 base and the J segment 9 bases; nucleotides outside the gene matches: 4. This CDR3 comprises 13 residues.